The present entry profiles one T cell receptor (beta chain) with its context. The sample comes from a study of shared T cell receptors in the human thymus. Data came from immunoSEQ multiplex PCR; TCRdb stores just in-frame clones and leaves some out. The sample yields hundreds of thousands of clones, 70% to 90% seen once. Germline loops: CDR1 MDHEN, CDR2 SYDVKM. This CDR3 contains 13 residues. Trimming took off 8 bases at V and 3 bases at J, with 11 bases between the two ends. These same records also appear under a second study, on human thymus T cells. This second report adds: Donors consisted of healthy Finnish infants (having corrective surgery for congenital heart defects). Thymus pieces cut out during corrective heart surgery were the tissue that was used. Seemingly biased V and J gene usage marked thymic and blood repertoires. Thymic repertoires overlap heavily among unrelated individuals, related research has reported.

This TCR came from a boy in the first two years of life with a congenital heart defect. V and J are TRBV28 and TRBJ1-5; a weak D match, TRBD1 (6 bases). The sample comprised thymocytes. CDR3 nucleotide sequence: TGTGCCAGCTTAGGGGGTTTCAATCAGCCCCAGCATTTT. Translation gives CASLGGFNQPQHF.